This is a list of T cell receptor beta chains from one sample in a study of shared clonotypes between healthy human individuals. Repertoires were generated with immunoSEQ multiplex PCR, while TCRdb's copy carries only in-frame clones and drops some. In the table there are under 150,000 clones, about 63% of which are singletons. The sample consisted of memory CD8+ T cells sorted from blood. The receptors stem from a woman in her 30s in good health. CDR3s include the opening cysteine and the closing phenylalanine or tryptophan. D genes are given only for firm matches. Clone sizes are given selectively: once, few, many, or a class where the clone is expanded.

v_gene,j_gene,abundance,d_gene,CDR3nt,CDR3aa
TRBV6-6,TRBJ2-6,few,-,TGTGCCAGTGAGGGGCATGGGGCCAACGTCCTGACTTTC,CASEGHGANVLTF
TRBV7-6,TRBJ2-7,-,-,TGTGCCAGCAGCTCCGGGACTGTTAAGAACGAGCAGTACTTC,CASSSGTVKNEQYF
TRBV6-6,TRBJ2-3,-,-,TGTGCCAGCAGCACTTGGGAAGGGGAAGATACGCAGTATTTT,CASSTWEGEDTQYF
TRBV20-1,TRBJ2-7,few,-,TGCAGTGCCCAACTAGTTTTCGAGCAGTACTTC,CSAQLVFEQYF
TRBV6-1,TRBJ1-2,few,-,TGTGCCAGCAGTGGGGCGGAAACGGGTGGCTACACCTTC,CASSGAETGGYTF
TRBV15,TRBJ2-6,many,-,TGTGCCACCAGCGAGCACAGGGAGTCAGGGGCCAACGTCCTGACTTTC,CATSEHRESGANVLTF
TRBV7-9,TRBJ1-3,-,TRBD1,TGTGCCAGCCTTACATTCCAGGGACAGCCTAACTCTGGAAACACCATATATTTT,CASLTFQGQPNSGNTIYF
TRBV7-8,TRBJ2-1,-,TRBD2,TGTGCCAGCAGACTAGCGGGAAGCTCCTACAATGAGCAGTTCTTC,CASRLAGSSYNEQFF
TRBV6-4,TRBJ2-2,once,-,TGTGCCAGCAGTGACGGGACCACCTCGAACACCGGGGAGCTGTTTTTT,CASSDGTTSNTGELFF
TRBV6-5,TRBJ1-1,few,-,TGTGCCAGCAGCCCTGGGCATAGTGAAGCTTTCTTT,CASSPGHSEAFF
TRBV10-1,TRBJ1-5,many,TRBD1,TGCGCCAGGGACAGGGGGCTGGGACAGCCCCAGCATTTT,CARDRGLGQPQHF
TRBV30,TRBJ2-3,few,TRBD2,TGTGCCTGGGGAGGGACTAGCGGCGCAGATACGCAGTATTTT,CAWGGTSGADTQYF
TRBV7-8,TRBJ2-3,once,TRBD2,TGTGCCAGCAGCTTAGATCTAGCGGGAGGCCCTAGCACAGATACGCAGTATTTT,CASSLDLAGGPSTDTQYF
TRBV15,TRBJ2-7,many,TRBD2,TGTGCCACCGGCGTTTCGGCGGGAGGCTCCTACGAGCAGTACTTC,CATGVSAGGSYEQYF
TRBV28,TRBJ2-1,-,-,TGTGCCAGCAGTTCCGAGCGGGCAATAACTTCATACTCCTACAATGAGCAGTTCTTC,CASSSERAITSYSYNEQFF
TRBV10-2,TRBJ2-7,few,-,TGCGCCAGCAGTGACAGGGCGATTTTCTACGAGCAGTACTTC,CASSDRAIFYEQYF
TRBV25-1,TRBJ2-6,-,-,TGTGCCAGCAGTGGGAAGGGCGTGGCTGGGGCCAACGTCCTGACTTTC,CASSGKGVAGANVLTF
TRBV27,TRBJ1-5,-,TRBD1,TGTGCCAGCAGTCCCGGGACAGGGGATGGTCAGCCCCAGCATTTT,CASSPGTGDGQPQHF
TRBV18,TRBJ2-1,-,TRBD2,TGTGCCAGCTCACCGGGACTAGCGGGGGAGCAGTTCTTC,CASSPGLAGEQFF
TRBV27,TRBJ1-1,-,-,TGTGCCAGCACCCCGACAGAAAGAAACACTGAAGCTTTCTTT,CASTPTERNTEAFF
TRBV6-6,TRBJ1-5,-,-,TGTGCCAGCAGTCGCGACAGACTGAATCAGCCCCAGCATTTT,CASSRDRLNQPQHF
TRBV6-1,TRBJ2-2,-,-,TGTGCCAGCAGTGAAGAGGTACAGGTCACCGGGGAGCTGTTTTTT,CASSEEVQVTGELFF
TRBV5-7,TRBJ1-5,-,TRBD1,TGTGCCAGCAGCTCGACAGGGTCAGGCAATCAGCCCCAGCATTTT,CASSSTGSGNQPQHF
TRBV10-2,TRBJ2-7,-,-,TGCGCCAGCAGTGAGATAAGGGCCGTCTACGAGCAGTACTTC,CASSEIRAVYEQYF
TRBV19,TRBJ1-2,-,-,TGTGCCAGTAGTTCGCGAGGATCCCAGAGAATATATGGCTACACCTTC,CASSSRGSQRIYGYTF
TRBV9,TRBJ2-2,many,-,TGTGCCAGCAGCGTAGGTGGCACCGGGGAGCTGTTTTTT,CASSVGGTGELFF
TRBV6-4,TRBJ2-5,few,TRBD1,TGTGCCAGCAGTGACTCGGCAGACAGGGCGGTGCCCCAGTACTTC,CASSDSADRAVPQYF
TRBV29-1,TRBJ2-5,-,TRBD2,TGCAGCGTTAGACTAGCGGTAACCCAAGAGACCCAGTACTTC,CSVRLAVTQETQYF
TRBV25-1,TRBJ2-5,-,TRBD1,TGTGCCAGCAGTGCCCGGGACAGGGGAGAGACCCAGTACTTC,CASSARDRGETQYF
TRBV29-1,TRBJ2-3,-,TRBD2,TGCAGCGTGGACGGACTAGCGGGGGGTTTTCATACGCAGTATTTT,CSVDGLAGGFHTQYF